This T cell receptor (beta chain) was captured by sequencing in a study of technical replicates of blood from a few donors. Profiled with immunoSEQ multiplex PCR; TCRdb holds only in-frame clones, not every one. The repertoire consists of around 70,000 clones, with 95% occurring once and the leading ten covering more than 0.25%. CDR1 and CDR2 (germline): MGHRA, YSYEKL. The CDR3 has 16 residues. With 5 bases removed from V and 5 bases from J, the gap between germline ends came to 21 bases. Sequencing used T cells isolated from PBMCs. The rearrangement uses TRBV4-1 and TRBJ1-2; no firm D call. This TCR came from a human donor in good health. The CDR3 coding sequence is TGCGCCAGCAGCGCCCCGACTATTACCAAATCTTATGGCTACACCTTC. Residues: CASSAPTITKSYGYTF.